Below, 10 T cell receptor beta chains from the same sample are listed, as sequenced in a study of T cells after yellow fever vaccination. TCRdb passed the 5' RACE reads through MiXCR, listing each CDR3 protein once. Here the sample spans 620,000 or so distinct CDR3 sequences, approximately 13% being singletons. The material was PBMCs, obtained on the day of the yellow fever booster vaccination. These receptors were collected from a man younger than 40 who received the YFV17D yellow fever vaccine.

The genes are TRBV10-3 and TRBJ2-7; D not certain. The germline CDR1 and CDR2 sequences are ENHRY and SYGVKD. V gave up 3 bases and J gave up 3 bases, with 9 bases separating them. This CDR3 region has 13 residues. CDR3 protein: CAISDMGNYEQYF. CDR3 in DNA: TGTGCCATCAGTGATATGGGCAACTACGAGCAGTACTTC.

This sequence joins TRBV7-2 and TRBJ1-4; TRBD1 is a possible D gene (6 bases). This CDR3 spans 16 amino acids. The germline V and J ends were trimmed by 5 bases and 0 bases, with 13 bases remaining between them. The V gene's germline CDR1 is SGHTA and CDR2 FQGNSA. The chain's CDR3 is CASSTTHRATNEKLFF. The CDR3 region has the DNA TGTGCCAGCAGCACCACCCACAGGGCAACTAATGAAAAACTGTTTTTT.

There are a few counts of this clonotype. The CDR3 DNA reads TGTGCCAGCAGCCCCTCGCGGAATACGCAGTATTTT. As protein: CASSPSRNTQYF. The rearrangement links TRBV3-1 to TRBJ2-3; D gene unclear. Deletions cut 4 bases from V and 7 bases from J, with 9 bases between. Germline loops: CDR1 LGHDT, CDR2 YNNKEL (reference sequence). The CDR3 is made up of 12 amino acids.

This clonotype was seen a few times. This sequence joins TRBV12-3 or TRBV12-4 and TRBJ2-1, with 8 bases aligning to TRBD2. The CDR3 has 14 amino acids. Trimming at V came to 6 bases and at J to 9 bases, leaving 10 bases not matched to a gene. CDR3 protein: CASRESGSPSEQFF. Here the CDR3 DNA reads TGTGCCAGCAGGGAAAGCGGGAGCCCGAGTGAGCAGTTCTTC.

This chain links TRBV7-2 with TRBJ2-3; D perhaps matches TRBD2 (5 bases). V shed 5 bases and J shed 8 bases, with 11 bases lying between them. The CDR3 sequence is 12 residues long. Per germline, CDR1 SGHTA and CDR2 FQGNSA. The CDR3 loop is CASSPGLSTQYF. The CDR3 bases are TGTGCCAGCAGCCCCGGACTGAGTACGCAGTATTTT. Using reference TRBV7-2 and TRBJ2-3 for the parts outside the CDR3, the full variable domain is GAGVSQSPSNKVTEKGKDVELRCDPISGHTALYWYRQSLGQGLEFLIYFQGNSAPDKSGLPSDRFSAERTGGSVSTLTIQRTQQEDSAVYLCASSPGLSTQYFGPGTRLTVL.

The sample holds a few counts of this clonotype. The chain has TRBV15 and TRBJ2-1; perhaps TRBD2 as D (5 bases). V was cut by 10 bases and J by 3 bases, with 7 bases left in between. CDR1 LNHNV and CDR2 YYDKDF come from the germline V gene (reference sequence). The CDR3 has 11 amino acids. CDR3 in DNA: TGTGCCATCGGGAACTACAATGAGCAGTTCTTC. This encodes CAIGNYNEQFF.

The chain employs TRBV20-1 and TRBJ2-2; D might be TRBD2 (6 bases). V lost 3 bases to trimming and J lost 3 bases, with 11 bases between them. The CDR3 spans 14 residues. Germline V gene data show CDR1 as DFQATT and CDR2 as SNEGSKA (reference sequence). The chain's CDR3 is CSARAGGDTGELFF. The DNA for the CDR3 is TGCAGTGCTAGGGCCGGGGGAGACACCGGGGAGCTGTTTTTT.

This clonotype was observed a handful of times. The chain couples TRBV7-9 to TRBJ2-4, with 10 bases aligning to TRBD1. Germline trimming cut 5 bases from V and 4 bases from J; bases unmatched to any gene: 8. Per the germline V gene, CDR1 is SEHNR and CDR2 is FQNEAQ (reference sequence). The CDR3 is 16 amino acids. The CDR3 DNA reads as TGTGCCAGCAGCGCAAGACAGGGGGCAAAAAAAAACATTCAGTACTTC. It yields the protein CASSARQGAKKNIQYF. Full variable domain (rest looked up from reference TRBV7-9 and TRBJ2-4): DTGVSQNPRHKITKRGQNVTFRCDPISEHNRLYWYRQTLGQGPEFLTYFQNEAQLEKSRLLSDRFSAERPKGSFSTLEIQRTEQGDSAMYLCASSARQGAKKNIQYFGAGTRLSVL.

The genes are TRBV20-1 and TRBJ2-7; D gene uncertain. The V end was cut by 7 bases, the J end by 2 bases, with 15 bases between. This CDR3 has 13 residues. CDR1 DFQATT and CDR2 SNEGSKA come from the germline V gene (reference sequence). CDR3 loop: CSVTPTSTYEQYF. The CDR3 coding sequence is TGCAGTGTTACCCCGACCTCTACCTACGAGCAGTACTTC.

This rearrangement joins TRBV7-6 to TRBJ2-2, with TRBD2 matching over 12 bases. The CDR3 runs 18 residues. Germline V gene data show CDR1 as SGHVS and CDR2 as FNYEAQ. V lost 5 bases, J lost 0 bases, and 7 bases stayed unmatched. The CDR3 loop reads CASSAASGRATNTGELFF. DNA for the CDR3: TGTGCCAGCAGCGCGGCTAGCGGGAGGGCCACGAACACCGGGGAGCTGTTTTTT. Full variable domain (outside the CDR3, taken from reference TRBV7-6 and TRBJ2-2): GAGVSQSPRYKVTKRGQDVALRCDPISGHVSLYWYRQALGQGPEFLTYFNYEAQQDKSGLPNDRFSAERPEGSISTLTIQRTEQRDSAMYRCASSAASGRATNTGELFFGEGSRLTVL.